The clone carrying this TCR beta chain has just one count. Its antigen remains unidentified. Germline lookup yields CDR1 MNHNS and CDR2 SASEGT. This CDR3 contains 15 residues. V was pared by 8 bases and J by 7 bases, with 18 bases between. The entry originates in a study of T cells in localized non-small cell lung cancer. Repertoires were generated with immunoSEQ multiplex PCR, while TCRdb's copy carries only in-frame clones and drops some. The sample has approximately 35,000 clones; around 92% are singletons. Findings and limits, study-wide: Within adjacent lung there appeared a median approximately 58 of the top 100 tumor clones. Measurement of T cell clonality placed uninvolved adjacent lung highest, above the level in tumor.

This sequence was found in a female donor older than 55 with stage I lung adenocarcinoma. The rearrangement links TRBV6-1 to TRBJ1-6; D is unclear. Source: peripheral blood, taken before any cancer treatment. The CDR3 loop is CASSWGRGNNSPLHF. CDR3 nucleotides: TGTGCCAGCTCCTGGGGTCGCGGGAACAATTCACCCCTCCACTTT.